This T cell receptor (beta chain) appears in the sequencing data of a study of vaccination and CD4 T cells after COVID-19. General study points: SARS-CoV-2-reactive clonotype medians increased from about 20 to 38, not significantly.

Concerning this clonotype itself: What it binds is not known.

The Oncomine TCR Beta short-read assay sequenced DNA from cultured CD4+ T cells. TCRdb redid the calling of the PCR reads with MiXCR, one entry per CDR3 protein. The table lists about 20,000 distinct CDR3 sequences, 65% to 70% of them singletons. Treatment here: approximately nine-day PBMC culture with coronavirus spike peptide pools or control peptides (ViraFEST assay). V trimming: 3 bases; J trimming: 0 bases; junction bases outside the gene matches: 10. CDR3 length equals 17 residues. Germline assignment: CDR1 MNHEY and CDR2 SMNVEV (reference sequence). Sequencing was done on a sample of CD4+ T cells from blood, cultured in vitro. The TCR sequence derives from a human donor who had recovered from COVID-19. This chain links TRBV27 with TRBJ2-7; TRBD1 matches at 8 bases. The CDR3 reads CASSFTRDRFSSYEQYF. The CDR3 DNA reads TGTGCCAGCAGTTTCACCCGGGACAGGTTCAGCTCCTACGAGCAGTACTTC.